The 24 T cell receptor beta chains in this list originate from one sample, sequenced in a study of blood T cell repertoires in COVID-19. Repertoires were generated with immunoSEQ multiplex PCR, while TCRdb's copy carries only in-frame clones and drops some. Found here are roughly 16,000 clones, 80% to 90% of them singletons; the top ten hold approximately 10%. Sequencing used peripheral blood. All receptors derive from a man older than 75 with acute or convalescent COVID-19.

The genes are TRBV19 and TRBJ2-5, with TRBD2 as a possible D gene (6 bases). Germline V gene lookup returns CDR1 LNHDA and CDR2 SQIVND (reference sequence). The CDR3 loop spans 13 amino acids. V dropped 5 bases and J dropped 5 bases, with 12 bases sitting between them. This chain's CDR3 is CASSSSGVETQYF. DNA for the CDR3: TGTGCCAGTAGTTCCTCGGGGGTCGAGACCCAGTACTTC.

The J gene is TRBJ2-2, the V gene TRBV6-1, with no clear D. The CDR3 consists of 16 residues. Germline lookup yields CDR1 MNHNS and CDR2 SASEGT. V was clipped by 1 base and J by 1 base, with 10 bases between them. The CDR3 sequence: CASSEGQALNTGELFF. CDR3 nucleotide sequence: TGTGCCAGCAGTGAAGGGCAGGCCTTGAACACCGGGGAGCTGTTTTTT.

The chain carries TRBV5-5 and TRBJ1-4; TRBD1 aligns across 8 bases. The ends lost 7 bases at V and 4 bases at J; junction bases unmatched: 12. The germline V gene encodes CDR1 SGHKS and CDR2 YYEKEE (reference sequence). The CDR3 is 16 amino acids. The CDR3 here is CASRRQGTYDNEKLFF. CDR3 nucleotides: TGTGCCAGCCGCAGACAGGGGACCTACGATAATGAAAAACTGTTTTTT.

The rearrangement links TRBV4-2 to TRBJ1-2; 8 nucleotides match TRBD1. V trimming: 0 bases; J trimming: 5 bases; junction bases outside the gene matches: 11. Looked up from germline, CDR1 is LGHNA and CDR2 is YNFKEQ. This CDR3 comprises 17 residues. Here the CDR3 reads CASSQDSGTGLWYGYTF. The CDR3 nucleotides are TGTGCCAGCAGCCAAGATTCCGGGACAGGACTGTGGTATGGCTACACCTTC.

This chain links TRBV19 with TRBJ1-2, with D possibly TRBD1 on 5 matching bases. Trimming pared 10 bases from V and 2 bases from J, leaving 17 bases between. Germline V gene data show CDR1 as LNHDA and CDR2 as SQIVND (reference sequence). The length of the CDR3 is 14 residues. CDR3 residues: CAIRPGDANYGYTF. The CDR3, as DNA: TGTGCCATCAGGCCGGGGGACGCGAACTATGGCTACACCTTC.

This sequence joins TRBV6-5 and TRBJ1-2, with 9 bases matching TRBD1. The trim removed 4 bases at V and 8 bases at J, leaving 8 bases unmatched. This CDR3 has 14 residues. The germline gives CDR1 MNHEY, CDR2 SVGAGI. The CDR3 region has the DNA TGTGCCAGCAGTTGGGGGGGACAGGGAGGAGGCTACACCTTC. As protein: CASSWGGQGGGYTF.

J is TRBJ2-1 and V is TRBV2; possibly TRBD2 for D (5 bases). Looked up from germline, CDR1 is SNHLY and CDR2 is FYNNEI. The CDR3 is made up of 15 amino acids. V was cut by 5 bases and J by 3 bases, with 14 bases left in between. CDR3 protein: CASSSGKIGYNEQFF. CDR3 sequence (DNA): TGTGCCAGCAGTTCCGGGAAAATTGGCTACAATGAGCAGTTCTTC.

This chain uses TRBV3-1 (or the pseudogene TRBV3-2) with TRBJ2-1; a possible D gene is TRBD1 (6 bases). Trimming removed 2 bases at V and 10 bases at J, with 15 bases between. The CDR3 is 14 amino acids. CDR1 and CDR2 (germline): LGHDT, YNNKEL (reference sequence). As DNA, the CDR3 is TGTGCCAGCAGCCAATACAATCCAGGGGACGAGCAGTTCTTC. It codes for CASSQYNPGDEQFF.

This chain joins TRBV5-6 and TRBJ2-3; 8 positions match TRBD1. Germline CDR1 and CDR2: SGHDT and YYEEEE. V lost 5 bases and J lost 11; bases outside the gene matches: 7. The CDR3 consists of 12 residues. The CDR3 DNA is TGTGCCAGCAGAGGGGCCGGGACAGGGCAGTATTTT. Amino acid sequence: CASRGAGTGQYF.

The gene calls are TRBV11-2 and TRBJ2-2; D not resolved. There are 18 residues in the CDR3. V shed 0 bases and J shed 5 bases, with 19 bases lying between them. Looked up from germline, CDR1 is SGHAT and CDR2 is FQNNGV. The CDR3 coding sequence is TGTGCCAGCAGCTTAGATCGGTGGGCGCCAAGCCGGACCGGGGAGCTGTTTTTT. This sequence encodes CASSLDRWAPSRTGELFF.

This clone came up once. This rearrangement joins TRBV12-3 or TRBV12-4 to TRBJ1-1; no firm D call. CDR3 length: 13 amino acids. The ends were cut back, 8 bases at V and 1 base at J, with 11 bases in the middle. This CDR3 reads CASRRMENTEAFF. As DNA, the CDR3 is TGTGCCAGCCGGCGGATGGAGAACACTGAAGCTTTCTTT.

The CDR3 loop is CASSIAGLTHTEAFF. CDR3 DNA: TGTGCCAGTAGTATAGCGGGGTTAACCCACACTGAAGCTTTCTTT. The J gene is TRBJ1-1, the V gene TRBV19; no reliable D call. The CDR3 contains 15 residues. Trimming left V 1 base short and J 3 bases short, with 12 bases between. Per germline, CDR1 LNHDA and CDR2 SQIVND (reference sequence).

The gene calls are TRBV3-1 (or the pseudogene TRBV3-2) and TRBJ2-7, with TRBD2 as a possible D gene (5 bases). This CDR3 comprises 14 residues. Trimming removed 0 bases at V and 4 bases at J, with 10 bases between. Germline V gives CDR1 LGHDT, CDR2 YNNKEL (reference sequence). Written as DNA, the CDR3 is TGTGCCAGCAGCCAAGAGTCAAGGAGGTACGAGCAGTACTTC. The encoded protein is CASSQESRRYEQYF.

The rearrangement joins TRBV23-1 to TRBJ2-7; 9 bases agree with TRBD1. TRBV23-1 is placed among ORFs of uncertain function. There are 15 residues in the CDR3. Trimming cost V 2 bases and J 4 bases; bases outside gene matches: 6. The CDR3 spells CASSQKQGALYEQYF. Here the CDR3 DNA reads TGCGCCAGCAGTCAAAAACAGGGGGCGCTTTACGAGCAGTACTTC.

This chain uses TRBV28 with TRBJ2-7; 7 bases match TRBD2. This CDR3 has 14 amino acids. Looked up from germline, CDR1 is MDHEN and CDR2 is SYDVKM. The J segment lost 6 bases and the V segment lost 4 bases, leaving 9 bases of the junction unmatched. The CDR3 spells CASSSGTTPAEQYF. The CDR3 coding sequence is TGTGCCAGCAGTTCCGGGACTACCCCTGCCGAGCAGTACTTC.

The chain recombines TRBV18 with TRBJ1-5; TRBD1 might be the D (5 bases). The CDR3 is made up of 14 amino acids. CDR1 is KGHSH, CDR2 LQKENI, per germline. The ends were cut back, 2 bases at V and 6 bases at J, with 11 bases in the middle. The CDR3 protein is CASSPGEGRQPQHF. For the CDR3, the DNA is TGTGCCAGCTCACCAGGGGAGGGACGTCAGCCCCAGCATTTT.

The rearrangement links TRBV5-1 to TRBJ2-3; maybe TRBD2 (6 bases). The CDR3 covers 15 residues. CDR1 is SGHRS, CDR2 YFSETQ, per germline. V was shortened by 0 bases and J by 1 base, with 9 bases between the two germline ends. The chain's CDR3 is CASSLAGGGTDTQYF. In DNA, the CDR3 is TGCGCCAGCAGCTTGGCGGGCGGGGGCACAGATACGCAGTATTTT.

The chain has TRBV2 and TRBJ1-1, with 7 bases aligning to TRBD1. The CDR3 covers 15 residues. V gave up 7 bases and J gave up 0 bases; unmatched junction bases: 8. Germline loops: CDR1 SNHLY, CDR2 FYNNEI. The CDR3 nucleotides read TGTGCCAGCACCGCGAACAGGGGTATGAACACTGAAGCTTTCTTT. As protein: CASTANRGMNTEAFF.

The CDR3 protein is CSSSGQGGYGYTF. In DNA, the CDR3 is TGCAGCTCCTCGGGGCAGGGGGGCTATGGCTACACCTTC. This rearrangement joins TRBV29-1 to TRBJ1-2, with 7 bases identical to TRBD1. Germline CDR1 reads SQVTM; CDR2 reads ANQGSEA. CDR3 length equals 13 residues. V dropped 8 bases and J dropped 4; count of bases not matched to a gene: 10.

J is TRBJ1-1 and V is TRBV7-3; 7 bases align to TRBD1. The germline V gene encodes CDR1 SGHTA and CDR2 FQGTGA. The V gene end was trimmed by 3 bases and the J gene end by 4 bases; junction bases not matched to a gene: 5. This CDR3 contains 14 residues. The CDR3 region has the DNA TGTGCCAGCAGCTTTGGGGACAGAGTCACTGAAGCTTTCTTT. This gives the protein CASSFGDRVTEAFF.

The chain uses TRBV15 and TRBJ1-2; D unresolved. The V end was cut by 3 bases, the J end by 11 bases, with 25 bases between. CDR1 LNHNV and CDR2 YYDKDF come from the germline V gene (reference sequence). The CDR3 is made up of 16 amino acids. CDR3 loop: CATSSSSGLGTRAYTF. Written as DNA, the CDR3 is TGTGCCACCAGCAGTTCAAGCGGCCTGGGAACCCGAGCATACACCTTC. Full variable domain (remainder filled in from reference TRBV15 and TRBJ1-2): DAMVIQNPRYQVTQFGKPVTLSCSQTLNHNVMYWYQQKSSQAPKLLFHYYDKDFNNEADTPDNFQSRRPNTSFCFLDIRSPGLGDTAMYLCATSSSSGLGTRAYTFGSGTRLTVV.

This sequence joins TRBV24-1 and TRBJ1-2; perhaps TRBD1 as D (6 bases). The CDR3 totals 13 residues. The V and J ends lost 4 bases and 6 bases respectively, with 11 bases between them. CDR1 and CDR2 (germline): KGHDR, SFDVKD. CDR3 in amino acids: CATSDPGHHGYTF. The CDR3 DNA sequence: TGTGCCACCAGTGACCCGGGACACCATGGCTACACCTTC.

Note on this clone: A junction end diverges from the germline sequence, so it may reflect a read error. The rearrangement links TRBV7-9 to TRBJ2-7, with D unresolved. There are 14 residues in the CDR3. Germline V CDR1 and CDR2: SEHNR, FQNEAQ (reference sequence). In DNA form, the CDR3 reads TGTGCCAGCAGCTTAGGTTTGGCATCCTCCGAGCAGTACTTC. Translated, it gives CASSLGLASSEQYF.

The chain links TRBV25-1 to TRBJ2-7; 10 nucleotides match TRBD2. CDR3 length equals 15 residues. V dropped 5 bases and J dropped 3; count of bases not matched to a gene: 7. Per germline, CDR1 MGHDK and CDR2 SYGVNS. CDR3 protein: CASSPAGGGFYEQYF. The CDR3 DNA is TGTGCCAGCAGTCCAGCGGGGGGGGGCTTCTACGAGCAGTACTTC.